The rows below give T cell receptor beta chains drawn from one sample of a study of blood T cell repertoires in COVID-19. Only in-frame clones appear in the TCRdb table, and some are missing; sequencing was by immunoSEQ multiplex PCR. The top ten clones hold roughly 12% of a sample with tens of thousands of clones, roughly 80% of them seen once. The sample consisted of peripheral blood. The receptor source for this set is a human donor in a cohort sampled during active COVID-19. The CDR3 runs from the conserved cysteine through the conserved F or W. The D gene is left open where the match is weak. For some rows the clone size is stated as once, few or many, or as a class when expanded; others skip it.

d_call	clone_size	j_call	v_call	cdr3_nt	cdr3_aa
TRBD2	once	TRBJ2-2	TRBV14	TGTGCCAGCAGCCCCCGGGGGACTAGCGGGAGTGGCGGGGAGCTGTTTTTT	CASSPRGTSGSGGELFF
.	.	TRBJ1-4	TRBV7-9	TGTGCCAGCAGCTTACTTGGGGCCACTAATGAAAAACTGTTTTTT	CASSLLGATNEKLFF
.	.	TRBJ1-2	TRBV6-6	TGTGCCAGCAGTCCGCGGCAGGGTGGCTATGGCTACACCTTC	CASSPRQGGYGYTF
.	.	TRBJ2-7	TRBV5-8	TGTGCCAGCAGCTCTTATTCCTACGAGCAGTACTTC	CASSSYSYEQYF
.	.	TRBJ1-6	TRBV5-1	TGCGCCAGCAGCTTGAGCAGGGAACATAATTCACCCCTCCACTTT	CASSLSREHNSPLHF
TRBD2	once	TRBJ2-3	TRBV7-6	TGTGCCAGCAGACAGGGAGCGGGGGCGGATGCTACGCAGTATTTT	CASRQGAGADATQYF
.	.	TRBJ2-5	TRBV19	TGTGCCAGTAGTATAGTTTCGGGGTCAAGGACCCAGTACTTC	CASSIVSGSRTQYF
.	once	TRBJ2-4	TRBV5-8	TGTGCCAGCAGCAAACGGGACTCTCAGGACATTCAGTACTTC	CASSKRDSQDIQYF
.	.	TRBJ2-1	TRBV9	TGTGCCAGCAGCGTAGCCGGAACCAGGAACAATGAGCAGTTCTTC	CASSVAGTRNNEQFF
.	once	TRBJ1-2	TRBV3-1/TRBV3-2	TGTGCCAGCAGCCAAGGTCGGGGGGCCTACTATGGCTACACCTTC	CASSQGRGAYYGYTF
.	.	TRBJ1-3	TRBV5-8	TGTGCCAGCAGCTCGACGGAGCTTGGAAACACCATATATTTT	CASSSTELGNTIYF
.	.	TRBJ2-5	TRBV7-5	TGTGCCAGAAGCTTAGGACTAGCGGAGGGGCCCTGGGAGACCCAGTACTTC	CARSLGLAEGPWETQYF
TRBD2	.	TRBJ2-1	TRBV9	TGTGCCAGCAGCGACCCGCGGAATAGCGGGGTTGGCAATGAGCAGTTCTTC	CASSDPRNSGVGNEQFF
.	.	TRBJ2-1	TRBV11-2	TGTGCCAGCAGCCCTTCGCGAGGGAGGGGGTACAATGAGCAGTTCTTC	CASSPSRGRGYNEQFF
.	.	TRBJ1-3	TRBV11-3	TGTGCCAGCAGCTTAGGTACAGGCCGCTCTGGAAACACCATATATTTT	CASSLGTGRSGNTIYF
.	.	TRBJ2-7	TRBV7-8	TGTGCCAGCAGCGGGCCAAACTACGAGCAGTACTTC	CASSGPNYEQYF
.	.	TRBJ2-5	TRBV6-2/TRBV6-3	TGTGCCAGCAGTTATGGGACTGGGAAGAAGACCCAGTACTTC	CASSYGTGKKTQYF
.	few	TRBJ2-3	TRBV7-2	TGTGCCAGCAGGGCTACAGGGACAGATACGCAGTATTTT	CASRATGTDTQYF
TRBD1	.	TRBJ2-1	TRBV19	TGTGCCAGTACCCCTAAGACAGGGACGAGCTCCTACAATGAGCAGTTCTTC	CASTPKTGTSSYNEQFF
TRBD1	.	TRBJ2-1	TRBV19	TGTGCCAGTAGCCCCAGGACAGGGGGACTCAATGAGCAGTTCTTC	CASSPRTGGLNEQFF
.	.	TRBJ1-3	TRBV6-5	TGTGCCAGCCTCAGCTCTGGAAACACCATATATTTT	CASLSSGNTIYF
TRBD1	.	TRBJ2-7	TRBV27	TGTGCCAGCGGCCGGGACAGGGGCAACGAGCAGTACTTC	CASGRDRGNEQYF
.	once	TRBJ1-6	TRBV11-2	TGTGCCAGCAGCCCTCTCCAGCGGTCAGGATCACCCCTCCACTTT	CASSPLQRSGSPLHF
TRBD1	.	TRBJ2-5	TRBV5-1	TGCGCCAGCAGCCATCAGGGGGCCGGAGAGACCCAGTACTTC	CASSHQGAGETQYF
TRBD2	.	TRBJ2-3	TRBV15	TGTGCCACCAGCAGAGTTAGCGGGAGTGCAGATACGCAGTATTTT	CATSRVSGSADTQYF
TRBD1	.	TRBJ1-6	TRBV18	TGTGCCAGCTCACCGACAGGGGGAGATTCACCCCTCCACTTT	CASSPTGGDSPLHF
TRBD1	.	TRBJ1-4	TRBV11-2	TGTGCCAGCAGCTCCCCGGGACAGGGAGTCCTAGCGAATGAAAAACTGTTTTTT	CASSSPGQGVLANEKLFF
.	.	TRBJ1-6	TRBV28	TGTGCCACCCGAACGAGGGTAGATTCACCCCTCCACTTT	CATRTRVDSPLHF
TRBD2	.	TRBJ2-2	TRBV10-3	TGTGCCATCAGTTCTCGGGGGGGCACCGGGGAGCTGTTTTTT	CAISSRGGTGELFF
TRBD1	.	TRBJ1-2	TRBV4-3	TGCGCCAGCAGCCAAGATCCCAGAGGGGGCGCGCATGGCTACACCTTC	CASSQDPRGGAHGYTF
.	.	TRBJ2-5	TRBV4-3	TGCGCCAGCAGTATCAAGTCTAGGGGCGAGACCCAGTACTTC	CASSIKSRGETQYF
.	once	TRBJ1-4	TRBV7-2	TGTGCCAGCAGCTATACGGGGAGTAATGAAAAACTGTTTTTT	CASSYTGSNEKLFF
.	.	TRBJ1-3	TRBV18	TGTGCCAGCTCACCACCGAGCGGGTGGAGCTCTGGAAACACCATATATTTT	CASSPPSGWSSGNTIYF
.	.	TRBJ2-3	TRBV19	TGTGCCAGCGGACTCATCACAGATACGCAGTATTTT	CASGLITDTQYF
.	.	TRBJ1-1	TRBV7-9	TGTGCCAGCAGTCATAGAGGACAGCCGGGTCCTGAAGCTTTCTTT	CASSHRGQPGPEAFF
.	.	TRBJ1-2	TRBV6-5	TGTGCCAGCAGACCGGGACACGACTATGGCTACACCTTC	CASRPGHDYGYTF
TRBD1	.	TRBJ2-7	TRBV6-2/TRBV6-3	TGTGCCAGCAGTGTGACACCGGGACAGGGGCTAGACGAGCAGTACTTC	CASSVTPGQGLDEQYF
.	.	TRBJ1-2	TRBV20-1	TGCAGTGCTAGTGGGGGGGTAGCTTATGGCTACACCTTC	CSASGGVAYGYTF
TRBD2	.	TRBJ2-5	TRBV19	TGTGCCAGTAGTATAGTGTCTAGCGGCCAAGAGACCCAGTACTTC	CASSIVSSGQETQYF
TRBD2	once	TRBJ2-5	TRBV27	TGTGCCAGCAGTTTAAGTAGCGGGGGTGTTTGGTACTTC	CASSLSSGGVWYF
.	few	TRBJ1-1	TRBV5-6	TGTGCCAGCAGCTTACGGAGGGAATGGCGTGAAGCTTTCTTT	CASSLRREWREAFF
TRBD1	.	TRBJ1-5	TRBV6-2/TRBV6-3	TGTGCCAGCAGTTACTTCAGGGGACAGGGGACCCATAGCAATCAGCCCCAGCATTTT	CASSYFRGQGTHSNQPQHF
.	.	TRBJ1-6	TRBV9	TGTGCCAGCAGCGTAAAACAGGACAATTCACCCCTCCACTTT	CASSVKQDNSPLHF
.	.	TRBJ1-1	TRBV18	TGTGCCAGCAGCACAGGGTTTGACACTGAAGCTTTCTTT	CASSTGFDTEAFF
.	.	TRBJ2-1	TRBV24-1	TGTGCCACCAGTGGCGGGCTGTACAATGAGCAGTTCTTC	CATSGGLYNEQFF
.	.	TRBJ1-5	TRBV7-9	TGTGCCAGCAGCCAAGCATTCGATCAGCCCCAGCATTTT	CASSQAFDQPQHF
.	.	TRBJ1-4	TRBV5-1	TGCGCCAGCAGCTGGGGGGGCTCAACTAATGAAAAACTGTTTTTT	CASSWGGSTNEKLFF
.	.	TRBJ1-3	TRBV24-1	TGTGCCACCAGTGAGTCTTACTCTGGAAACACCATATATTTT	CATSESYSGNTIYF
TRBD1	.	TRBJ2-3	TRBV7-9	TGTGCCAGCAGCATATGGACAGGGAGCACAGATACGCAGTATTTT	CASSIWTGSTDTQYF
.	.	TRBJ1-2	TRBV7-2	TGTGCCAGCAGCGTACAGGTCGGCTACACCTTC	CASSVQVGYTF
TRBD1	.	TRBJ2-3	TRBV19	TGTGCCAGTAGTATAGATGGACAGGGAACAGATACGCAGTATTTT	CASSIDGQGTDTQYF
TRBD2	.	TRBJ2-1	TRBV7-3	TGTGCCAGCGGGGAGGCGGGGGGGCAATTCCAGATCTTC	CASGEAGGQFQIF
.	.	TRBJ1-5	TRBV21-1	TGTGCCAGCAGCAAATCTTCGGGACAGGGTTGCAATCAGCCCCAGCATTTT	CASSKSSGQGCNQPQHF
TRBD1	.	TRBJ2-2	TRBV19	TGTGCCAGTAGTAGGACAGGTCGGAGGGGGGAGCTGTTTTTT	CASSRTGRRGELFF